One and the same sample provided the 2 T cell receptor beta chains below, sequenced in a study of CD8+ T cells in alopecia areata. Investigators isolated RNA and reverse transcribed it into cDNA to act as the sequencing template. TCRdb's table, derived via immunoSEQ multiplex PCR, lists solely in-frame clones and lacks some. The sample contains about 180,000 clones, approximately 59% of which appear only once. Stated treatment: oral pan-JAK inhibitor, 5-10 mg twice daily. The specimen comprised CD4+ T cells sorted from blood, sampled between weeks 55 and 70, from a patient treated with tofacitinib. These receptors were collected from a human donor with alopecia areata.

V and J are TRBV29-1 and TRBJ2-5, with D possibly being TRBD1 (7 bases). Germline loops: CDR1 SQVTM, CDR2 ANQGSEA. V lost 3 bases, J lost 4 bases, and 15 bases lay in between. CDR3 size: 14 residues. This CDR3 is CSVEDWRDRETQYF. For the CDR3, the DNA is TGCAGCGTTGAGGATTGGAGGGACAGAGAGACCCAGTACTTC.

V and J are TRBV5-1 and TRBJ2-3; TRBD2 matches at 11 bases. CDR1 and CDR2 from the germline V gene are SGHRS and YFSETQ. V lost 0 bases and J lost 3; bases outside the gene matches: 9. This CDR3 spans 18 amino acids. The CDR3: CASSLVFTSGGLTDTQYF. CDR3 sequence (DNA): TGCGCCAGCAGCTTGGTTTTCACTAGCGGGGGACTGACAGATACGCAGTATTTT.